The 16 T cell receptor beta chains presented below share a single source sample, sequenced in a study of T cell changes during pregnancy in multiple sclerosis. The assay was immunoSEQ multiplex PCR, and TCRdb's table has in-frame clones only and misses some. The repertoire holds under 95,000 clones, over 80% seen once, with about 2% in the top ten. Sequenced here: peripheral blood, sampled after pregnancy. The source of these receptors is a female donor with multiple sclerosis, enrolled in a pregnancy study.

The chain recombines TRBV6-5 with TRBJ2-7; D perhaps matches TRBD2 (6 bases). CDR1 is MNHEY, CDR2 SVGAGI, per germline. The V gene lost 5 bases and the J gene lost 0 bases, with 11 bases spanning the gap. The CDR3 length is 14 residues. The chain's CDR3 is CASSELANSYEQYF. The CDR3 DNA is TGTGCCAGCAGTGAACTAGCAAACTCCTACGAGCAGTACTTC.

The chain employs TRBV5-1 and TRBJ2-7, with 7 bases identical to TRBD1. The CDR3 is made up of 19 amino acids. The J segment lost 2 bases and the V segment lost 3 bases, leaving 20 bases of the junction unmatched. CDR1 and CDR2 (germline): SGHRS, YFSETQ. The CDR3 spells CASSYHPYETGRSPYEQYF. The CDR3 coding sequence is TGCGCCAGCAGCTACCACCCCTACGAGACAGGGCGGTCCCCCTACGAGCAGTACTTC. The full variable domain, completed using reference TRBV5-1 and TRBJ2-7, is KAGVTQTPRYLIKTRGQQVTLSCSPISGHRSVSWYQQTPGQGLQFLFEYFSETQRNKGNFPGRFSGRQFSNSRSEMNVSTLELGDSALYLCASSYHPYETGRSPYEQYFGPGTRLTVT.

The J gene is TRBJ2-2, the V gene TRBV29-1; TRBD2 agrees at 7 bases. CDR3 length: 15 residues. The J segment lost 0 bases and the V segment lost 8 bases, leaving 9 bases of the junction unmatched. Looked up from germline, CDR1 is SQVTM and CDR2 is ANQGSEA. CDR3 DNA sequence: TGCAGCACATTCTCTAGCGGCTCGAACACCGGGGAGCTGTTTTTT. Its protein product is CSTFSSGSNTGELFF.

This chain connects TRBV28 to TRBJ2-1; 7 nucleotides agree with TRBD1. Per germline, CDR1 MDHEN and CDR2 SYDVKM. The J segment lost 2 bases and the V segment lost 5 bases, leaving 3 bases of the junction unmatched. CDR3 size: 14 residues. This CDR3 reads CASSQTGTYNEQFF. In DNA form, the CDR3 reads TGTGCCAGCAGTCAGACAGGGACCTACAATGAGCAGTTCTTC.

The chain carries TRBV6-1 and TRBJ1-4; 7 bases agree with TRBD1. The CDR3 length is 13 residues. V lost 6 bases and J lost 9; bases outside the gene matches: 7. Germline V gives CDR1 MNHNS, CDR2 SASEGT. The CDR3 protein is CASRETGTKKLFF. The CDR3 nucleotides read TGTGCCAGCAGGGAGACAGGGACGAAAAAACTGTTTTTT.

This clone was observed once. This chain joins TRBV5-5 and TRBJ2-7, with TRBD1 matching over 7 bases. This CDR3 is built from 13 residues. V lost 2 bases to trimming and J lost 7 bases; unmatched junction nucleotides: 6. Looked up from germline, CDR1 is SGHKS and CDR2 is YYEKEE (reference sequence). The CDR3 protein is CASSFGQVWEQYF. The CDR3 nucleotides are TGTGCCAGCAGCTTTGGACAGGTCTGGGAGCAGTACTTC. Variable domain in full (rest from reference TRBV5-5 and TRBJ2-7): DAGVTQSPTHLIKTRGQQVTLRCSPISGHKSVSWYQQVLGQGPQFIFQYYEKEERGRGNFPDRFSARQFPNYSSELNVNALLLGDSALYLCASSFGQVWEQYFGPGTRLTVT.

The chain has TRBV9 and TRBJ2-3; 12 bases fit TRBD2. The CDR3 sequence is 15 residues long. Losses at the gene ends were 2 bases for V and 3 bases for J; bases not matched to a gene: 1. Germline V CDR1 and CDR2: SGDLS, YYNGEE. CDR3 residues: CASSVTSGSTDTQYF. Here the CDR3 DNA reads TGTGCCAGCAGCGTGACTAGCGGGAGTACAGATACGCAGTATTTT.

This chain's CDR3 is CASSNPQTGFYGYTF. The CDR3 DNA sequence: TGTGCCAGCAGCAACCCCCAAACAGGGTTCTATGGCTACACCTTC. V gene TRBV6-1 combines with J gene TRBJ1-2, with D possibly being TRBD1 (6 bases). The CDR3 sequence is 15 residues long. Trimming pared 6 bases from V and 4 bases from J, leaving 18 bases between. Germline V gene lookup returns CDR1 MNHNS and CDR2 SASEGT.

The gene calls are TRBV2 and TRBJ1-3; TRBD1 is a possible D gene (5 bases). Germline loops: CDR1 SNHLY, CDR2 FYNNEI. The CDR3 runs to 15 residues. Trimming took off 4 bases at V and 3 bases at J, with 13 bases between the two ends. The CDR3 nucleotides are TGTGCCAGCAGTGTGGAAGGGGTAGGTGGAAACACCATATATTTT. This translates into CASSVEGVGGNTIYF.

The V gene is TRBV18, the J gene TRBJ1-2; 7 positions match TRBD1. The germline V gene has CDR1 KGHSH and CDR2 LQKENI. The length of the CDR3 is 12 residues. V trimming: 3 bases; J trimming: 14 bases; junction bases outside the gene matches: 9. The DNA of the CDR3 is TGTGCCAGCTCACCCCAGGACAGGTTGAGGACCTTC. The encoded protein is CASSPQDRLRTF.

This clone has only a few counts. V usage is TRBV9 and J usage is TRBJ2-5, with 16 bases lining up with TRBD2. The V gene's germline CDR1 is SGDLS and CDR2 YYNGEE. Trimming took 4 bases from V and 4 from J; bases not matched to a gene: 4. This CDR3 is 16 amino acids long. CDR3 loop: CASSQGLAGGGETQYF. The CDR3 nucleotides read TGTGCCAGCAGCCAGGGACTAGCGGGAGGGGGAGAGACCCAGTACTTC.

The chain combines TRBV7-2 with TRBJ2-1, with 12 bases matching TRBD2. Germline V gives CDR1 SGHTA, CDR2 FQGNSA. After removal of 3 bases from V and 7 bases from J, the junction contained 4 bases not matched to a gene. This CDR3 region has 15 residues. The DNA of the CDR3 is TGTGCCAGCAGCTTCGGACTAGCGGGGCATAATGAGCAGTTCTTC. Translation gives CASSFGLAGHNEQFF.

In DNA form, the CDR3 reads TGCGCCAGCAGCCAAGGGTTTTCAGGGATAACCTTAGGTACCGGGGAGCTGTTTTTT. It specifies CASSQGFSGITLGTGELFF. J is TRBJ2-2 and V is TRBV4-3; perhaps TRBD1 as D (5 bases). CDR1 is LGHNA, CDR2 YSLEER, per germline. This CDR3 is 19 amino acids long. Trimming shortened V by 1 base and J by 5 bases, and 23 bases separated the two germline ends.

J is TRBJ2-5 and V is TRBV7-9; D might be TRBD2 (5 bases). The ends were cut back, 4 bases at V and 10 bases at J, with 13 bases in the middle. The CDR3 is made up of 12 amino acids. Germline V gene data show CDR1 as SEHNR and CDR2 as FQNEAQ (reference sequence). CDR3 nucleotides: TGTGCCAGCAGCTCGAGGATCGGGGACCAGTACTTC. Its translation: CASSSRIGDQYF. The whole variable domain, remainder taken from reference TRBV7-9 and TRBJ2-5, is DTGVSQNPRHKITKRGQNVTFRCDPISEHNRLYWYRQTLGQGPEFLTYFQNEAQLEKSRLLSDRFSAERPKGSFSTLEIQRTEQGDSAMYLCASSSRIGDQYFGPGTRLLVL.

This sequence joins TRBV7-2 and TRBJ2-7, with D tentatively TRBD2 (6 bases). Trimming pared 5 bases from V and 4 bases from J, leaving 15 bases between. The CDR3 consists of 14 residues. Germline CDR1 SGHTA, CDR2 FQGNSA. CDR3 coding DNA: TGTGCCAGCAGCGCCTCGGGACTCCTATACGAGCAGTACTTC. This gives the protein CASSASGLLYEQYF.

V gene TRBV5-4 combines with J gene TRBJ2-2; D remains ambiguous. The CDR3 has 14 residues. CDR1 SGHNT and CDR2 YYREEE come from the germline V gene (reference sequence). V gave up 4 bases and J gave up 6 bases, with 13 bases separating them. CDR3 sequence (DNA): TGTGCCAGCAGCCTAGACCTTGTGGCCGGGGAGCTGTTTTTT. Translation: CASSLDLVAGELFF.